The rows below give T cell receptor beta chains drawn from one sample of a study of blood T cells in healthy people across ages. TCRdb reprocessed the 5' RACE reads via MiXCR and lists one record per CDR3 protein. The table has about 840,000 distinct CDR3 sequences, 25% to 35% seen once; the top ten hold about a tenth. In addition, the sample was reused for a study of T cells of mothers and their children.

Input material: blood. These receptors were taken from a woman aged 40-49 years in good health. CDR3s include the opening cysteine and the closing phenylalanine or tryptophan. D genes are given only for firm matches. Clone size appears in some rows only: once, few, many, or a class for an expanded clone.

D gene | J gene | V gene | clone size | CDR3 protein | CDR3 DNA
NA | TRBJ2-2 | TRBV12-5 | few | CASGRNTGELFF | TGTGCTAGTGGCCGGAACACCGGGGAGCTGTTTTTT
TRBD1 | TRBJ1-4 | TRBV18 | NA | CASSLQGALANEKLFF | TGTGCCAGCTCACTCCAGGGGGCATTGGCTAATGAAAAACTGTTTTTT
TRBD2 | TRBJ2-1 | TRBV6-6 | few | CASSLSGGVDEQFF | TGTGCCAGCAGTTTAAGCGGGGGCGTAGATGAGCAGTTCTTC
TRBD2 | TRBJ2-7 | TRBV7-3 | NA | CASSLLPGLAYEQYF | TGTGCCAGCAGCTTACTTCCGGGACTAGCCTACGAGCAGTACTTC
TRBD1 | TRBJ1-3 | TRBV6-6 | NA | CASSYRGEGNTIYF | TGTGCCAGCAGCTACAGGGGGGAAGGAAACACCATATATTTT
TRBD2 | TRBJ2-1 | TRBV6-6 | NA | CTSSSTSGGSKEQFF | TGTACCAGCAGCTCGACTAGCGGGGGGTCTAAGGAGCAGTTCTTC
NA | TRBJ2-5 | TRBV18 | NA | CASSPPKQGGFLETQYF | TGTGCCAGCTCACCACCCAAACAGGGTGGGTTTTTAGAGACCCAGTACTTC
TRBD1 | TRBJ1-5 | TRBV28 | NA | CAGGHGRGISNQPQHF | TGTGCCGGGGGACACGGCAGGGGGATAAGCAACCAGCCCCAGCATTTT
NA | TRBJ2-1 | TRBV6-5 | NA | CASSTGRYNEQFF | TGTGCCAGCAGTACAGGGAGATACAATGAGCAGTTCTTC
TRBD1 | TRBJ2-5 | TRBV7-6 | many | CASSLRDRAETQYF | TGTGCCAGCAGCCTAAGGGACAGGGCGGAGACCCAGTACTTC
TRBD1 | TRBJ1-6 | TRBV27 | few | CASSFFVRQGDSYNSPLHF | TGTGCCAGCAGTTTCTTCGTTAGACAGGGGGACTCCTATAATTCACCCCTCCACTTT
TRBD1 | TRBJ2-7 | TRBV20-1 | many | CSARPGQEPGEQYF | TGCAGTGCTAGACCAGGACAGGAGCCGGGAGAGCAGTACTTC
NA | TRBJ2-1 | TRBV7-2 | few | CASSNSGFSYNEQFF | TGTGCCAGCAGCAATAGCGGCTTCTCCTACAATGAGCAGTTCTTC
TRBD2 | TRBJ2-5 | TRBV7-2 | once | CASSLLAGGVGGTQYF | TGTGCCAGCAGCTTACTAGCGGGAGGAGTAGGTGGGACCCAGTACTTC
NA | TRBJ2-7 | TRBV7-6 | few | CASSWGAGRREQYF | TGTGCCAGCAGCTGGGGGGCAGGGAGACGCGAGCAGTACTTC
NA | TRBJ2-7 | TRBV5-1 | few | CASRSRQGHDYEQYF | TGCGCCAGCAGGTCGAGGCAGGGTCACGACTACGAGCAGTACTTC
TRBD1 | TRBJ2-5 | TRBV27 | NA | CASSFTFWTGRETQYF | TGTGCCAGCAGTTTTACCTTCTGGACAGGGCGAGAGACCCAGTACTTC
TRBD2 | TRBJ2-1 | TRBV10-3 | NA | CAISGSSGTYNEQFF | TGTGCCATCAGTGGGTCTAGCGGGACGTACAATGAGCAGTTCTTC
NA | TRBJ2-1 | TRBV7-6 | NA | CASSLEAWAGYNEEFF | TGTGCCAGCAGCTTAGAGGCCTGGGCAGGATACAATGAGGAGTTCTTC
NA | TRBJ1-1 | TRBV5-1 | many | CASSGISGNTEAFF | TGCGCCAGCAGCGGAATATCAGGGAACACTGAAGCTTTCTTT
NA | TRBJ1-2 | TRBV20-1 | NA | CSVGRGLKGGNYGYTF | TGCAGTGTGGGTAGAGGACTCAAAGGGGGTAACTATGGCTACACCTTC
NA | TRBJ2-7 | TRBV2 | few | CASSEAGHSYEQYF | TGTGCCAGCAGTGAAGCGGGACACTCCTACGAACAGTACTTC
TRBD2 | TRBJ2-3 | TRBV7-2 | few | CASSLAPVRGFTDTQYF | TGTGCCAGCAGCTTAGCGCCCGTGCGGGGGTTCACAGATACGCAGTATTTT
NA | TRBJ2-2 | TRBV12-3/TRBV12-4 | NA | CASSSEAGELFF | TGTGCCAGCAGTTCGGAGGCCGGGGAGCTGTTTTTT
TRBD2 | TRBJ2-1 | TRBV20-1 | NA | CSATRLAGALENNEQFF | TGCAGTGCTACACGACTAGCGGGGGCTTTGGAAAACAATGAGCAGTTCTTC
NA | TRBJ1-2 | TRBV11-1 | NA | CASSRTDFNYGYTF | TGTGCCAGCAGCCGGACAGATTTTAACTATGGCTACACCTTC
NA | TRBJ1-1 | TRBV12-3/TRBV12-4 | NA | CASSTPRRKRGTEAFF | TGTGCCAGCAGTACACCGCGACGGAAAAGGGGCACTGAAGCTTTCTTT
NA | TRBJ2-3 | TRBV5-4 | NA | CASSWATPSADTQYF | TGTGCCAGCAGCTGGGCTACCCCTAGCGCAGATACGCAGTATTTT
NA | TRBJ1-1 | TRBV28 | NA | CASSFELRGRAFF | TGTGCCAGCAGTTTCGAGTTGCGGGGGCGAGCTTTCTTT
NA | TRBJ2-6 | TRBV20-1 | many | CSARDRGSGANVLTF | TGCAGTGCTAGAGATAGGGGGTCTGGGGCCAACGTCCTGACTTTC
TRBD1 | TRBJ2-1 | TRBV6-5 | NA | CASRRDSAMETQFF | TGTGCCAGCAGACGGGACAGCGCTATGGAGACCCAGTTCTTC
TRBD2 | TRBJ2-7 | TRBV11-1 | few | CASSLSSGGASPYNEQYF | TGTGCCAGCAGCTTATCTAGCGGGGGGGCCTCTCCGTACAATGAGCAGTACTTC
NA | TRBJ1-1 | TRBV19 | NA | CATKTVTEAFF | TGTGCCACCAAGACTGTCACTGAAGCTTTCTTT
NA | TRBJ2-1 | TRBV7-2 | NA | CASSLRENEQFF | TGTGCCAGCAGCTTACGGGAAAATGAGCAGTTCTTC
NA | TRBJ2-1 | TRBV10-3 | many | CAISQGGGNEQFF | TGTGCCATCAGTCAGGGGGGAGGCAATGAGCAGTTCTTC
NA | TRBJ2-1 | TRBV9 | NA | CASSVGGRPHNEQFF | TGTGCCAGCAGCGTAGGAGGCCGCCCCCACAATGAGCAGTTCTTC
NA | TRBJ2-5 | TRBV19 | NA | CASSKGPKTSLGNEQYF | TGTGCCAGTAGTAAAGGTCCCAAAACTAGCTTAGGCAATGAGCAGTACTTC
NA | TRBJ1-1 | TRBV9 | few | CASSVEYVNTEAFF | TGTGCCAGCAGCGTAGAGTATGTGAACACTGAAGCTTTCTTT
NA | TRBJ2-5 | TRBV6-4 | many | CASNNLRETQYF | TGTGCCAGCAACAACCTAAGGGAGACCCAGTACTTC
NA | TRBJ1-1 | TRBV6-2/TRBV6-3 | NA | CASSSITTEAFF | TGTGCCAGCAGTTCGATCACCACTGAAGCTTTCTTT
NA | TRBJ1-3 | TRBV6-6 | few | CASSYSRGPSGNTIYF | TGTGCCAGCAGTTACAGTCGGGGACCCTCTGGAAACACCATATATTTT
TRBD1 | TRBJ1-2 | TRBV20-1 | NA | CSASLGDRDGGYTF | TGCAGTGCTAGCTTAGGGGACAGGGACGGTGGCTACACCTTC
NA | TRBJ2-7 | TRBV6-4 | many | CASSDSKSAVSSYEQYF | TGTGCCAGCAGTGACTCGAAGTCTGCGGTGAGCTCCTACGAGCAGTACTTC
TRBD2 | TRBJ2-3 | TRBV7-3 | NA | CASSPGGDTQDF | TGTGCCAGCAGCCCGGGGGGAGATACGCAGGATTTT
NA | TRBJ2-2 | TRBV11-3 | NA | CASSLQGRDTGELFF | TGTGCCAGCAGCTTACAGGGTCGAGACACCGGGGAGCTGTTTTTT
NA | TRBJ2-5 | TRBV5-1 | few | CASSLEGGRLETQYF | TGCGCCAGCAGCTTGGAGGGGGGGAGATTGGAGACCCAGTACTTC
NA | TRBJ1-6 | TRBV12-5 | NA | CASVSNSPLHF | TGTGCTAGTGTCTCAAATTCACCCCTCCACTTT
NA | TRBJ1-3 | TRBV12-3/TRBV12-4 | NA | CASRPGRAGNTIYF | TGTGCCAGCAGACCAGGGAGGGCTGGAAACACCATATATTTT
NA | TRBJ2-7 | TRBV7-6 | many | CASSLDGSEQYF | TGTGCCAGCAGCTTAGATGGGTCCGAGCAGTACTTC
NA | TRBJ2-5 | TRBV14 | NA | CASSLNLQETQYF | TGTGCCAGCAGCCTTAACCTTCAAGAGACCCAGTACTTC
NA | TRBJ2-7 | TRBV7-2 | many | CASRLGHSSYEQYF | TGTGCCAGCAGATTGGGACACAGCTCCTACGAGCAGTACTTC
NA | TRBJ2-3 | TRBV7-3 | NA | CASSLNGFTDTQYF | TGTGCCAGCAGCTTAAACGGATTCACAGATACGCAGTATTTT
NA | TRBJ2-1 | TRBV19 | NA | CASRQDRLYNEQFF | TGTGCCAGTAGACAGGACAGACTATACAATGAGCAGTTCTTC
TRBD2 | TRBJ2-7 | TRBV28 | NA | CAGSDVAGPSYEQYF | TGTGCCGGCAGTGATGTAGCGGGCCCGTCCTACGAGCAGTACTTC
NA | TRBJ1-5 | TRBV7-8 | few | CASSLEDNHQPQHF | TGTGCCAGCAGCTTAGAAGACAATCATCAGCCCCAGCATTTT
NA | TRBJ1-2 | TRBV5-4 | NA | CASSFEALYGYTF | TGTGCCAGCAGCTTCGAAGCCCTCTATGGCTACACCTTC
NA | TRBJ2-4 | TRBV11-2 | NA | CASSLDPPRKDNEQYF | TGTGCCAGCAGCTTAGATCCCCCCCGGAAAGACAATGAGCAGTACTTC
TRBD2 | TRBJ2-3 | TRBV6-6 | many | CASSPLAASTDTQYF | TGTGCCAGCAGCCCTCTAGCGGCGAGCACAGATACGCAGTATTTT
TRBD1 | TRBJ1-4 | TRBV20-1 | many | CSAQPSGQGYEKLFF | TGCAGTGCGCAGCCGTCGGGACAGGGCTATGAAAAACTGTTTTTT